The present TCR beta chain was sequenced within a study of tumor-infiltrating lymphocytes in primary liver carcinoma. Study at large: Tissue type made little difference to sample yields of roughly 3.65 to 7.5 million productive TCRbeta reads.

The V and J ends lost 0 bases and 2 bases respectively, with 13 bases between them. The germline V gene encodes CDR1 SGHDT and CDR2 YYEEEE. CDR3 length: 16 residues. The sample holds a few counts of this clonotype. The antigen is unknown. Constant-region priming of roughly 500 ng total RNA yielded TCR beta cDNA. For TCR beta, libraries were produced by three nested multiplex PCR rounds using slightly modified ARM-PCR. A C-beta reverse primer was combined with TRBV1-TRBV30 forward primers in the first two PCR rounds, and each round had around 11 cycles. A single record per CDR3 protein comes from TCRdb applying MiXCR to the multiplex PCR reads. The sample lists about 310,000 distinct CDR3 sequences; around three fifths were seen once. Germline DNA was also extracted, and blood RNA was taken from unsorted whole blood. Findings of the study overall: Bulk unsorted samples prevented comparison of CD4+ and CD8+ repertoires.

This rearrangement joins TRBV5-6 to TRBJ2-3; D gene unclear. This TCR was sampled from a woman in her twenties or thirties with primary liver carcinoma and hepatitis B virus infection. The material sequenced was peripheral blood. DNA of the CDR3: TGTGCCAGCAGCTTGGACGCGGATCCACCCACAGATACGCAGTATTTT. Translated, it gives CASSLDADPPTDTQYF.